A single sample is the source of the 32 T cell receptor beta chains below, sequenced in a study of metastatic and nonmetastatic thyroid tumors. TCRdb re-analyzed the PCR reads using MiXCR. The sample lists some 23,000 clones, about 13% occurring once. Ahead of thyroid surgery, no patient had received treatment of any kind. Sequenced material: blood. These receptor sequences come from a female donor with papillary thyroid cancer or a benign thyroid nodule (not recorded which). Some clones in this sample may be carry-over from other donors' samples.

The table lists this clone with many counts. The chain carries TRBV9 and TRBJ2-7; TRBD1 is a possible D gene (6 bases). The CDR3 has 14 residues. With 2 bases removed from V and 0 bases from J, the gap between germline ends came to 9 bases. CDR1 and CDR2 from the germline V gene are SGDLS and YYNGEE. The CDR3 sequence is CASSVDRSSYEQYF. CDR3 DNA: TGTGCCAGCAGCGTTGACAGGAGCTCCTACGAGCAGTACTTC.

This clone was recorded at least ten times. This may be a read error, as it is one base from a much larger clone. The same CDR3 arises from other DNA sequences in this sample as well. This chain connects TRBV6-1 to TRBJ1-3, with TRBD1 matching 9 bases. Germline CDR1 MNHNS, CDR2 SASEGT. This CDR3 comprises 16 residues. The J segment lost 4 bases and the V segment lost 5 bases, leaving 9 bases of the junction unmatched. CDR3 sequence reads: CASSLTGTGLGNTIYF. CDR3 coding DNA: TGTGCCAGCAGTCTGACAGGGACAGGGCTCGGAAACACCATATATTTT.

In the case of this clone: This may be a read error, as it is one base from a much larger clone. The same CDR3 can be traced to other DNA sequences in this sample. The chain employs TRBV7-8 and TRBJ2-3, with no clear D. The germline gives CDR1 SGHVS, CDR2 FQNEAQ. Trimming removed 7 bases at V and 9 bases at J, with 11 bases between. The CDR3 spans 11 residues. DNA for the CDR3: TGTGCCAGCACCACCGGAGACACGCAGTATTTT. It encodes CASTTGDTQYF.

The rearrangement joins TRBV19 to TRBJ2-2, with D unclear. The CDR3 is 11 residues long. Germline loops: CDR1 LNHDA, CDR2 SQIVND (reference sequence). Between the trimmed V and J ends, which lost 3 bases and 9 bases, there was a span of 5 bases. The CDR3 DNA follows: TGTGCCAGTAGTATGAAGTGGGAGCTGTTTTTT. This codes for CASSMKWELFF.

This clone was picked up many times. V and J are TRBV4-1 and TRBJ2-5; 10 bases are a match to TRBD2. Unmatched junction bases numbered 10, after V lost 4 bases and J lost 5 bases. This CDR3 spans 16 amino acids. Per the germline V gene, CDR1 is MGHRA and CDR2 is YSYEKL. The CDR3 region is CASSRRLAGIQETQYF. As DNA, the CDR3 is TGCGCCAGCAGCCGACGACTAGCGGGCATACAGGAGACCCAGTACTTC.

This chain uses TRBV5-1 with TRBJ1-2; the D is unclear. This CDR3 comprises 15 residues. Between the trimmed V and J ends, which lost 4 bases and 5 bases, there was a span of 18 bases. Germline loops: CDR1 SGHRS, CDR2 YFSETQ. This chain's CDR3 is CASSPGVGFGYGYTF. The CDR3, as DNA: TGCGCCAGCAGCCCCGGTGTGGGTTTCGGTTATGGCTACACCTTC. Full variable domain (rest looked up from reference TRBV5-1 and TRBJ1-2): KAGVTQTPRYLIKTRGQQVTLSCSPISGHRSVSWYQQTPGQGLQFLFEYFSETQRNKGNFPGRFSGRQFSNSRSEMNVSTLELGDSALYLCASSPGVGFGYGYTFGSGTRLTVV.

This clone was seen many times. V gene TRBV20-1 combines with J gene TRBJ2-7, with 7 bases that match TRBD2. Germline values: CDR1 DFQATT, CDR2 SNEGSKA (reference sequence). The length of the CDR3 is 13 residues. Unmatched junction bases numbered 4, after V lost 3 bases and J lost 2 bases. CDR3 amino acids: CSASPSGPYEQYF. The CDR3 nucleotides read TGCAGTGCTAGCCCTAGCGGACCCTACGAGCAGTACTTC.

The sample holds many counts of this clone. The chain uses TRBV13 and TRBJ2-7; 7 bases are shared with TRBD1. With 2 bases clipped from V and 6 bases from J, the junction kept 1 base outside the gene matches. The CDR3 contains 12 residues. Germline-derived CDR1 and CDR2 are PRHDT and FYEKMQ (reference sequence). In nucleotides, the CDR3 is TGTGCCAGCAGCTTATGGGACAGCGAGCAGTACTTC. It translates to CASSLWDSEQYF.

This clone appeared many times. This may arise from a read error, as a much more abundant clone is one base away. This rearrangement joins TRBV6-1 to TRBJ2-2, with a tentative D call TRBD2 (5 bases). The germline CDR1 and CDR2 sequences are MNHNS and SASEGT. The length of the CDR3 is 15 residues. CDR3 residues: CASGLDWMNAGELFF. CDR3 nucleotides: TGTGCCAGCGGGTTGGACTGGATGAACGCCGGGGAGCTGTTTTTT.

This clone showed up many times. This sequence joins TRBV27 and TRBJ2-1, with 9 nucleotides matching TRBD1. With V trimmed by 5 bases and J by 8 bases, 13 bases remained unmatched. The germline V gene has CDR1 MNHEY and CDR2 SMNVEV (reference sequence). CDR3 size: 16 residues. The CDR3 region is CASSRPALDRGHEQFF. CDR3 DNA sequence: TGTGCCAGCAGTCGCCCGGCGTTGGACAGGGGACATGAGCAGTTCTTC.

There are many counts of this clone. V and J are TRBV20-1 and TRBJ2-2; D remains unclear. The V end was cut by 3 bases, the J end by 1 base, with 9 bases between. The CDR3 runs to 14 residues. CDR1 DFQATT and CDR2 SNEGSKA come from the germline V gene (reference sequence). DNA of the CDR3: TGCAGTGCTAGCCCTAACTTGAACACCGGGGAGCTGTTTTTT. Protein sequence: CSASPNLNTGELFF.

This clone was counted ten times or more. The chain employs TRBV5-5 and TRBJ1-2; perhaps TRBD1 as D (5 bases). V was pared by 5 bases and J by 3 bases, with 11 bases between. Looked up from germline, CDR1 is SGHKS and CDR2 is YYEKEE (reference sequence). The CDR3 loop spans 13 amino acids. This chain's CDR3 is CASSYQGDYGYTF. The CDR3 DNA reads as TGTGCCAGCAGTTACCAGGGAGACTATGGCTACACCTTC.

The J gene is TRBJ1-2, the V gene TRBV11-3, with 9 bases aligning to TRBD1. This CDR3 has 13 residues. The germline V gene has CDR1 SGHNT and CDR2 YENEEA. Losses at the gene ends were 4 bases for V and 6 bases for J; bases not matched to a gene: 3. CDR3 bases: TGTGCCAGCAGCTCCAGGGACAGGGATGGCTACACCTTC. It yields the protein CASSSRDRDGYTF.

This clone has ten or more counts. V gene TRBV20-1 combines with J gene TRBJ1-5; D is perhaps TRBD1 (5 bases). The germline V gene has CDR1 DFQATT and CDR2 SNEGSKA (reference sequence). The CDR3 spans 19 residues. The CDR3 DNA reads TGCAGCGCCACCCCCCAACGGCTAAAGGGCAGGGCCTGGGATCAGCCCCAGCATTTT. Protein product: CSATPQRLKGRAWDQPQHF.

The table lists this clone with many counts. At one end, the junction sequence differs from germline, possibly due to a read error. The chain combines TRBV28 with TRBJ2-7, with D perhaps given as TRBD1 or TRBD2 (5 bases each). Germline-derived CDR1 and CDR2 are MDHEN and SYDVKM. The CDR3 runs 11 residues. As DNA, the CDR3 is TGTGCCAGCAGTGGGACGGAGATTATTAACTTC. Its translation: CASSGTEIINF. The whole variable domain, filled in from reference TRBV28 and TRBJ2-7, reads DVKVTQSSRYLVKRTGEKVFLECVQDMDHENMFWYRQDPGLGLRLIYFSYDVKMKEKGDIPEGYSVSREKKERFSLILESASTNQTSMYLCASSGTEIINFGPGTRLTVT.

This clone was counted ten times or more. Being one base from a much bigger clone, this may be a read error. CDR3 coding DNA: TGTGCCAGCAGCTTAGTTGGACTAGCGGGAATGAAGCGGTGCGAGCAGTACTTC. Its translation is CASSLVGLAGMKRCEQYF. This chain uses TRBV7-8 with TRBJ2-7; 12 bases agree with TRBD2. Germline loops: CDR1 SGHVS, CDR2 FQNEAQ. CDR3 length: 18 amino acids. The trim removed 1 base at V and 6 bases at J, leaving 13 bases unmatched.

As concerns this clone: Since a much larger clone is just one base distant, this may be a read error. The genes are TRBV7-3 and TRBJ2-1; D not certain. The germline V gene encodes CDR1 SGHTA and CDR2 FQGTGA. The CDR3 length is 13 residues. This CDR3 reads CARSLVVAHEQFF. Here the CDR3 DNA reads TGTGCCAGAAGCTTAGTGGTAGCCCATGAGCAGTTCTTC.

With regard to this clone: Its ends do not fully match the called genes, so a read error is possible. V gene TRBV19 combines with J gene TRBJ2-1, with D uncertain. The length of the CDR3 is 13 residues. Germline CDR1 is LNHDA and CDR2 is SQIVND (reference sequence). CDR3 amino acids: CASSIEPLLDQFF. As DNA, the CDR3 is TGTGCCAGCAGTATAGAGCCCCTACTGGACCAGTTCTTC.

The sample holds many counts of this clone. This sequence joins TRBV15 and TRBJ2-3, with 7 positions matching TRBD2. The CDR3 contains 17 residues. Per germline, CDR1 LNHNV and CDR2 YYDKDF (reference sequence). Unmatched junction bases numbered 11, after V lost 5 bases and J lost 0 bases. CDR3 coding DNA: TGTGCCACCAGCGGGTCCCGGAGCGGGGCTAGCACAGATACGCAGTATTTT. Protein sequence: CATSGSRSGASTDTQYF.

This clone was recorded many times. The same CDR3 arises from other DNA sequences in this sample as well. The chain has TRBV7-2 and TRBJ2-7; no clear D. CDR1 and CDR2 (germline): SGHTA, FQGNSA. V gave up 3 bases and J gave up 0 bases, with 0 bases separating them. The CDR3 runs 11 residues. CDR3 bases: TGTGCCAGCAGCTTCTCCTACGAGCAGTACTTC. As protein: CASSFSYEQYF.

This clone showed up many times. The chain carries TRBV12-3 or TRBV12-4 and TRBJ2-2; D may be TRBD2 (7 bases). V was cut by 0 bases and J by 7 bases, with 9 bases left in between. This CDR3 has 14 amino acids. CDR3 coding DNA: TGTGCCAGCAGTTTAGCGGGAGGGGGCGGGGAGCTGTTTTTT. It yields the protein CASSLAGGGGELFF.

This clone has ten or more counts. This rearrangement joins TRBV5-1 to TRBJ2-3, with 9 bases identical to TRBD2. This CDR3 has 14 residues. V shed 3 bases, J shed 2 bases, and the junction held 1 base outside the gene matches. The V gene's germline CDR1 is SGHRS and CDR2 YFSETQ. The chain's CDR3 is CASSWTSDTDTQYF. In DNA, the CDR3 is TGCGCCAGCAGCTGGACTAGCGACACAGATACGCAGTATTTT.

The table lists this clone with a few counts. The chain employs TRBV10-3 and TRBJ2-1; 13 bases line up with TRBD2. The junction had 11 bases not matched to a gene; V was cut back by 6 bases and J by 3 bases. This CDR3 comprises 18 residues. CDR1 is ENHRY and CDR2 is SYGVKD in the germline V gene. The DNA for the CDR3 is TGTGCCATCAGGGCAGGGACTAGCGGGGCCAACCTCTACAATGAGCAGTTCTTC. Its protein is CAIRAGTSGANLYNEQFF.

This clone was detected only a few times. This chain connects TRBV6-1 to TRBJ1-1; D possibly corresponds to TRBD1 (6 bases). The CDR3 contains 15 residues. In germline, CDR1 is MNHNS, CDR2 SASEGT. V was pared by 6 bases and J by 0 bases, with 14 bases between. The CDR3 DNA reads TGTGCCAGCAGCTTTTACAGGGAAATGAACACTGAAGCTTTCTTT. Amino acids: CASSFYREMNTEAFF.

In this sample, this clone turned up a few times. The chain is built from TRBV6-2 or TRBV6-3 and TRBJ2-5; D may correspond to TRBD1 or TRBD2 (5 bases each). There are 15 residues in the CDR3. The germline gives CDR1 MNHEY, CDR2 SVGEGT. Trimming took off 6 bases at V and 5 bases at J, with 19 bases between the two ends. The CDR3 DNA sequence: TGTGCCAGCAGCTACCCCCTTGTGAGGGGTGAGACCCAGTACTTC. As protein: CASSYPLVRGETQYF.

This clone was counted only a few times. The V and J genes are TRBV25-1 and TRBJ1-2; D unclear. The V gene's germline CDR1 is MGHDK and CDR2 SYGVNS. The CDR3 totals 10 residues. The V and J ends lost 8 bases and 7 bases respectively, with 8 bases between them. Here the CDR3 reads CASWLGGYTF. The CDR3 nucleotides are TGTGCCAGCTGGTTGGGTGGCTACACCTTC.

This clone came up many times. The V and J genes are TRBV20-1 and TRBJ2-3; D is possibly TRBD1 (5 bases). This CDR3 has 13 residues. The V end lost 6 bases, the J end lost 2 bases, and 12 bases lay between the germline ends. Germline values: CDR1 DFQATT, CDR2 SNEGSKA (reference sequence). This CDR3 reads CSALLGATDTQYF. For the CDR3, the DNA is TGCAGTGCCCTTTTAGGGGCCACAGATACGCAGTATTTT.

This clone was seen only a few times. The CDR3 loop reads CASSYGAGKFQPQHF. CDR3 nucleotide sequence: TGTGCCAGCAGTTACGGGGCAGGGAAGTTTCAGCCCCAGCATTTT. This chain links TRBV6-2 or TRBV6-3 with TRBJ1-5; weak D call: TRBD1 (5 bases). The CDR3 runs to 15 residues. Germline CDR1 and CDR2: MNHEY and SVGEGT. The V end lost 2 bases, the J end lost 6 bases, and 14 bases lay between the germline ends.

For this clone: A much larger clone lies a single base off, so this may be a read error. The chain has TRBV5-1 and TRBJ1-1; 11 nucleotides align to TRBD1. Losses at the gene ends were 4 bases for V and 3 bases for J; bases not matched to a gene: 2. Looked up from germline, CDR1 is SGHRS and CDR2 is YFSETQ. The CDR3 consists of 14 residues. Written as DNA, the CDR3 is TGCGCCAGCAGCGGGACAGGGGGGGACACTGAAGCTTTCTTT. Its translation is CASSGTGGDTEAFF.

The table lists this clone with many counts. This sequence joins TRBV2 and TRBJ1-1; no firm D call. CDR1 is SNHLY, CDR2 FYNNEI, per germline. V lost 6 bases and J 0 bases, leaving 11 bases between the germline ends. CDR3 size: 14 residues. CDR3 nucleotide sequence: TGTGCCAGCAGCTGGTTAGAAGTGAACACTGAAGCTTTCTTT. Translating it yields CASSWLEVNTEAFF.

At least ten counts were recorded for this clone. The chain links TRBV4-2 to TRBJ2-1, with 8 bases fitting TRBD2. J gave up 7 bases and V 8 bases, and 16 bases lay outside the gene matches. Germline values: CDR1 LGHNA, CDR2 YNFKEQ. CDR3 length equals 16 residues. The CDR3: CASASTGSGVTNEQFF. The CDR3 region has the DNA TGTGCCAGCGCCTCGACGGGTAGCGGGGTGACGAATGAGCAGTTCTTC.

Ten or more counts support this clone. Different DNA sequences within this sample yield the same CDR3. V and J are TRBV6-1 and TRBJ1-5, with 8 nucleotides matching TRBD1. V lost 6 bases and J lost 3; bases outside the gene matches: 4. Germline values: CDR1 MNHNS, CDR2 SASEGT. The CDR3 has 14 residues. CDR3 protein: CASRSQGANQPQHF. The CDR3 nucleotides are TGTGCCAGCAGGTCGCAGGGGGCCAATCAGCCCCAGCATTTT.